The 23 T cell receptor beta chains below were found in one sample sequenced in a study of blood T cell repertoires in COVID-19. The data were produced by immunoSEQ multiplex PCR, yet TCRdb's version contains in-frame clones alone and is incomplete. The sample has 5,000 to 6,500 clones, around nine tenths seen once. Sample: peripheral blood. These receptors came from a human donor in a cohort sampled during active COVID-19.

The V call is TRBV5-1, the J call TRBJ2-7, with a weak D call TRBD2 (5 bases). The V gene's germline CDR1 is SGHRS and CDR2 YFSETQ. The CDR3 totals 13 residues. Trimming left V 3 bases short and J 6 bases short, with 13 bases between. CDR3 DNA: TGCGCCAGCAGCTCCGAGGGAGCACTCGAGCAGTACTTC. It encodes CASSSEGALEQYF.

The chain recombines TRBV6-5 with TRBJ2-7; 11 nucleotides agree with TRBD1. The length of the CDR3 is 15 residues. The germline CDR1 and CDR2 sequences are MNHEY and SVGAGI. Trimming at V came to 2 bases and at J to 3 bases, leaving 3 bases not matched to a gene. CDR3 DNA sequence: TGTGCCAGCAGTTACCGGGACAGGGGGTTCTACGAGCAGTACTTC. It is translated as CASSYRDRGFYEQYF.

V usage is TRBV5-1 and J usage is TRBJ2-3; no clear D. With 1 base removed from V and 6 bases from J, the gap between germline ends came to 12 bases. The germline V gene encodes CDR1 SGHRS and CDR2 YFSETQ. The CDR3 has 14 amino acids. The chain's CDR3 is CASSLSTPRDTQYF. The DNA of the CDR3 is TGCGCCAGCAGCTTGAGTACGCCCAGGGATACGCAGTATTTT.

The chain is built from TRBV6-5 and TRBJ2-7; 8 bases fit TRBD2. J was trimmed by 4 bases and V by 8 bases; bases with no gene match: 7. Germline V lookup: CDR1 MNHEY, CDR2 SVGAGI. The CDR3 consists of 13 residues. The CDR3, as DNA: TGTGCCAGCGGACTAACGGGAGGGTACGAGCAGTACTTC. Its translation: CASGLTGGYEQYF.

This chain's CDR3 is CAISDRGGQGGGNTIYF. The CDR3 coding sequence is TGTGCCATCAGTGATAGAGGCGGACAGGGAGGTGGAAACACCATATATTTT. This chain uses TRBV10-3 with TRBJ1-3; 8 nucleotides match TRBD1. Trimming took 3 bases from V and 3 from J; bases not matched to a gene: 10. Germline V CDR1 and CDR2: ENHRY, SYGVKD. The CDR3 sequence is 17 residues long.

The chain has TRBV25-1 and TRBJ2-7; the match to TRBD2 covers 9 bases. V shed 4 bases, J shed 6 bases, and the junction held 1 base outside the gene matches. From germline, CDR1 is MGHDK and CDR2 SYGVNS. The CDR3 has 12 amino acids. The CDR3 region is CASSGAGGEQYF. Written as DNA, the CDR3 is TGTGCCAGCAGTGGAGCGGGAGGCGAGCAGTACTTC.

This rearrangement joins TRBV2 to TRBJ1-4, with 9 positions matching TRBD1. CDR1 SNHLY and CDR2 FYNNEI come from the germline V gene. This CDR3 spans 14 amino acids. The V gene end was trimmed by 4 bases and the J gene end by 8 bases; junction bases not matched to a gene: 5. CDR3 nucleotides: TGTGCCAGCAGTGCTTGGACAGGGGACGAAAAACTGTTTTTT. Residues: CASSAWTGDEKLFF.

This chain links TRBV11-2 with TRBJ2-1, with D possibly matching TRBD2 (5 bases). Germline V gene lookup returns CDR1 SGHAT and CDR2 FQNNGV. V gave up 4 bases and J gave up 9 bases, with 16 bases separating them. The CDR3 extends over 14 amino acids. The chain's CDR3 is CASSSPRRSGEQFF. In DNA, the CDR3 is TGTGCCAGCAGCTCTCCTAGAAGGAGCGGTGAGCAGTTCTTC.

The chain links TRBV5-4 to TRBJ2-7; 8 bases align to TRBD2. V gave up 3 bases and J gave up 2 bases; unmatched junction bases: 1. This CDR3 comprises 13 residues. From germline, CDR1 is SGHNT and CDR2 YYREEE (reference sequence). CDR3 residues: CASSWGLAYEQYF. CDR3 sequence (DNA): TGTGCCAGCAGCTGGGGACTAGCCTACGAGCAGTACTTC.

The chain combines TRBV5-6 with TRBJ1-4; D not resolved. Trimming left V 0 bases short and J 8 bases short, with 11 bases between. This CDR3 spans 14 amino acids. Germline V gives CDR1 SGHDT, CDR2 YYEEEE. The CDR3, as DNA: TGTGCCAGCAGCTTGGTGGGAGAAAGGGAAAAACTGTTTTTT. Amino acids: CASSLVGEREKLFF.

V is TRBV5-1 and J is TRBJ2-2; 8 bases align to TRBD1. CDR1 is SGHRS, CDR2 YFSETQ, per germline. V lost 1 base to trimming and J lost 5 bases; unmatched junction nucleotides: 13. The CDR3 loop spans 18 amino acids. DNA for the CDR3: TGCGCCAGCAGCTTGCCCCCAGGGGGCTCCCCTATAACCGGGGAGCTGTTTTTT. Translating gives CASSLPPGGSPITGELFF.

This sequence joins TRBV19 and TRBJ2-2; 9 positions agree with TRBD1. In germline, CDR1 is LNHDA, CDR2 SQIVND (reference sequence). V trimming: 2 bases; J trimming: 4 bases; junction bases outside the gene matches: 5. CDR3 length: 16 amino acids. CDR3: CASSIKGGQGTGELFF. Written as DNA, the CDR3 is TGTGCCAGTAGTATAAAGGGGGGACAGGGCACCGGGGAGCTGTTTTTT.

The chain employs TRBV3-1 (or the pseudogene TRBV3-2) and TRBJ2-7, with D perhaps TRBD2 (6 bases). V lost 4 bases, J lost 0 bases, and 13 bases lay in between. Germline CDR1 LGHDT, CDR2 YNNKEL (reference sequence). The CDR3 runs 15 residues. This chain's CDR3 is CASSRGTQSSYEQYF. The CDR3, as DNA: TGTGCCAGCAGCCGGGGGACTCAAAGCTCCTACGAGCAGTACTTC.

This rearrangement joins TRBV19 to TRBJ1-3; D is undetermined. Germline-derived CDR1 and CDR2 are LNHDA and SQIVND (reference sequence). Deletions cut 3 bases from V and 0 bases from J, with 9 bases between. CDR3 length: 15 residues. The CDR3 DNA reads TGTGCCAGTAGTATCCGTCCGGGCTCTGGAAACACCATATATTTT. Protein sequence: CASSIRPGSGNTIYF.

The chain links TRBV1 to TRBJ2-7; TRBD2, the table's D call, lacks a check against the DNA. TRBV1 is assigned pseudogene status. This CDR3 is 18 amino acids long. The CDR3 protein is CTSSQDPSAGLTSYEQYF. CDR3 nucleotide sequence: TGCACCAGCAGCCAAGATCCGTCGGCGGGGTTAACCTCCTACGAGCAGTACTTC.

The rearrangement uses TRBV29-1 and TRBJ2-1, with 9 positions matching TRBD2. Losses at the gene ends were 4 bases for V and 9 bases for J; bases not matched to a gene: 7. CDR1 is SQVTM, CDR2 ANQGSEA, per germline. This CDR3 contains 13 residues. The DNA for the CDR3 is TGCAGCGTTGGGGTTAGCGGGAGATCTGAGCAGTTCTTC. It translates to CSVGVSGRSEQFF.

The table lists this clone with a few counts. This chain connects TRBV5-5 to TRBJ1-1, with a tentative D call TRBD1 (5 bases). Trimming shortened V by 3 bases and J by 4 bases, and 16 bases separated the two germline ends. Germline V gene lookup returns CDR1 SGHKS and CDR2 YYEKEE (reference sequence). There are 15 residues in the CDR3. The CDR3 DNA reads TGTGCCAGCAGCTGGACGGGGGACCGAGGCACTGAAGCTTTCTTT. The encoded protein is CASSWTGDRGTEAFF.

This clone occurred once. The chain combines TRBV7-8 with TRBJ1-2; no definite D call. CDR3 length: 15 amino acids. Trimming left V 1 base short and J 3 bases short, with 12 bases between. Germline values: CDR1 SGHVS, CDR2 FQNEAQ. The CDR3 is CASSLVKSAYYGYTF. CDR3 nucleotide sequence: TGTGCCAGCAGCTTAGTTAAAAGCGCCTACTATGGCTACACCTTC.

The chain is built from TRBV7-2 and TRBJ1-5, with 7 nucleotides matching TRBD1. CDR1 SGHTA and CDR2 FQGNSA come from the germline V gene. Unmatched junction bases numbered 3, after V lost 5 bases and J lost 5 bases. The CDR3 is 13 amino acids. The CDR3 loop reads CASSADRDQPQHF. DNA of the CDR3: TGTGCCAGCAGCGCCGACAGGGATCAGCCCCAGCATTTT.

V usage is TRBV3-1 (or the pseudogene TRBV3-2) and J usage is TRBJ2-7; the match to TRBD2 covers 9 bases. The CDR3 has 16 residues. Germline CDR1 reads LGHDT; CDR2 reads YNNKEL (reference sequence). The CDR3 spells CSKDPPQRGESYEQYF. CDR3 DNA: TGTTCGAAGGATCCTCCCCAGCGGGGGGAGTCCTACGAGCAGTACTTC.

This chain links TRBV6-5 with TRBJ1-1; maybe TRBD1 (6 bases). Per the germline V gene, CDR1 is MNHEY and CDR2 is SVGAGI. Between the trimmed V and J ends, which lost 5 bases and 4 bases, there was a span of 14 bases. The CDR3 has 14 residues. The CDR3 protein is CASSTRQVLTEAFF. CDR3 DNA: TGTGCCAGCAGTACTCGACAGGTTCTCACTGAAGCTTTCTTT.

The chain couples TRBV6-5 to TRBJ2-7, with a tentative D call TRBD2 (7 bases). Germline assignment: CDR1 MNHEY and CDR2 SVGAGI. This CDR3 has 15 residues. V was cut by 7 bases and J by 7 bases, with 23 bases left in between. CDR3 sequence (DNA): TGTGCCAGCACAAATATAGGAGGGGGGGCCGGAGAGCAGTACTTC. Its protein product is CASTNIGGGAGEQYF.

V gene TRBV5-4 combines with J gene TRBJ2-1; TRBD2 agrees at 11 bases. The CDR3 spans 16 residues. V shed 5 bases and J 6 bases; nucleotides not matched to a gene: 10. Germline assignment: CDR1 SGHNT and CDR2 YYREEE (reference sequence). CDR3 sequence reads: CASRQLTGTSGNEQFF. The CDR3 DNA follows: TGTGCCAGCAGACAGTTAACCGGGACTAGCGGCAATGAGCAGTTCTTC.